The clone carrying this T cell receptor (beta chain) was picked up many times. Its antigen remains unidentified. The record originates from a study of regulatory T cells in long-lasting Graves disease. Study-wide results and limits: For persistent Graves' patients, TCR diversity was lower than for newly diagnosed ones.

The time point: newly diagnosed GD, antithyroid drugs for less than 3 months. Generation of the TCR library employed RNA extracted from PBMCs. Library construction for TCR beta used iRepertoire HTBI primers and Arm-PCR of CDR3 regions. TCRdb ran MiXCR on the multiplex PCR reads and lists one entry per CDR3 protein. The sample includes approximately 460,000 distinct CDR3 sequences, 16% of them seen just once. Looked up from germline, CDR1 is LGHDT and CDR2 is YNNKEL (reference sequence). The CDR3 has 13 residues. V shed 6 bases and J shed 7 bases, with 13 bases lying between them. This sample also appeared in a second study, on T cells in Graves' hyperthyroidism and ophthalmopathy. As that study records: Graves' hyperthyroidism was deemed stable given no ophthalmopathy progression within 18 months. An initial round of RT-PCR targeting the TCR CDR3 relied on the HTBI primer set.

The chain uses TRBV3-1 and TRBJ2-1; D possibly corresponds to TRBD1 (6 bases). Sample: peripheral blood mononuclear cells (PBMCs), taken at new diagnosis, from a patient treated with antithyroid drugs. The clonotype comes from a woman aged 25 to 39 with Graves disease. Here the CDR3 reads CASRRGGGNEQFF. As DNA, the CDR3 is TGTGCCAGCAGAAGAGGGGGTGGGAATGAGCAGTTCTTC.